The clone carrying this T cell receptor (beta chain) was detected ten times or more. Its specificity is not known. This record comes from a study of metastatic and nonmetastatic thyroid tumors. From the PCR reads, TCRdb re-called clones with MiXCR. Among roughly 30,000 clones listed, 15% to 20% were seen once. The study's findings and limits: Benign nodules reportedly had significantly lower TCR beta diversity than malignant thyroid tumors in blood and tumor.

No treatment of any kind had been given to any patient before thyroid surgery. The source material was blood. This receptor was taken from a female donor with papillary thyroid cancer or a benign thyroid nodule (not recorded which). Some clones in this sample may be carry-over from other donors' samples.

This chain's CDR3 is CASSQKGGTGELFF. The DNA for the CDR3 is TGTGCCAGCAGCCAAAAAGGTGGTACCGGGGAGCTGTTTTTT. J is TRBJ2-2 and V is TRBV3-1; D gene unclear. Deletions cut 2 bases from V and 5 bases from J, with 9 bases between. The CDR3 is 14 amino acids. Germline CDR1 is LGHDT and CDR2 is YNNKEL (reference sequence).